This T cell receptor beta chain stems from a study of T cell changes during pregnancy in multiple sclerosis. CDR3 length: 12 residues. Germline CDR1 is MNHEY and CDR2 is SVGAGI. Profiling relied on immunoSEQ multiplex PCR, and the TCRdb table lists in-frame clones only, not all of them. This table holds tens of thousands of clones, nearly 95% found once. The specimen was peripheral blood, collected in the second trimester of pregnancy. This rearrangement joins TRBV6-5 to TRBJ2-5, with 8 bases aligning to TRBD1. The assigned J gene may be wrong: the sequence end matches TRBJ2-7 better. The TCR comes from a female donor in good health, enrolled as a control in a pregnancy study. Written as DNA, the CDR3 is TGTGCCAGTCGGACAGGGCAGAGCGAGCAGTACTTC. This codes for CASRTGQSEQYF.